The next 7 T cell receptor beta chains were all read from a single sample in a study of shared clonotypes between healthy human individuals. The repertoire was sequenced with immunoSEQ multiplex PCR; TCRdb's copy has only in-frame clones and lacks some. The repertoire includes around 1.1 million clones, roughly 77% of them detected once, and 0.7% to 0.95% sits in the top ten. Sequenced material: memory CD4+ T cells from PBMCs. Subset in this sample: CD45RA-negative fraction. All receptors come from a man aged 18 to 30 in good health. Some clones in this sample may be carry-over from other donors' samples.

Notes on this clone: This specimen includes other DNA sequences encoding the same CDR3. The genes are TRBV5-1 and TRBJ2-3; D call uncertain. CDR1 and CDR2 from the germline V gene are SGHRS and YFSETQ. This CDR3 has 14 amino acids. V lost 0 bases and J lost 2, with 7 bases in between. The DNA of the CDR3 is TGCGCCAGCAGCTTGGAAGTCCTCACAGATACGCAGTATTTT. This sequence encodes CASSLEVLTDTQYF.

The rearrangement links TRBV7-6 to TRBJ1-4; 8 nucleotides align to TRBD1. The ends lost 2 bases at V and 8 bases at J; junction bases unmatched: 10. CDR3 size: 16 residues. Looked up from germline, CDR1 is SGHVS and CDR2 is FNYEAQ. CDR3 nucleotides: TGTGCCAGCAGCTTATGGACGGGACAGGTTGAGGAAAAACTGTTTTTT. Its translation: CASSLWTGQVEEKLFF.

The V gene is TRBV11-2, the J gene TRBJ2-1, with D possibly being TRBD2 (6 bases). This CDR3 has 17 residues. In germline, CDR1 is SGHAT, CDR2 FQNNGV. V lost 0 bases to trimming and J lost 2 bases, with 14 bases between them. The CDR3 bases are TGTGCCAGCAGCTTAGATCATACGGAGGGCCCCTACAATGAGCAGTTCTTC. Translating gives CASSLDHTEGPYNEQFF.

The chain uses TRBV15 and TRBJ1-2; tentatively, D is TRBD1 (6 bases). V lost 0 bases, J lost 9 bases, and 17 bases lay in between. Germline CDR1 is LNHNV and CDR2 is YYDKDF (reference sequence). The CDR3 contains 15 residues. CDR3 in amino acids: CATSRDVGGKSSYTF. Here the CDR3 DNA reads TGTGCCACCAGCAGAGATGTCGGGGGCAAATCGAGCTACACCTTC. Variable domain in full (rest from reference TRBV15 and TRBJ1-2): DAMVIQNPRYQVTQFGKPVTLSCSQTLNHNVMYWYQQKSSQAPKLLFHYYDKDFNNEADTPDNFQSRRPNTSFCFLDIRSPGLGDTAMYLCATSRDVGGKSSYTFGSGTRLTVV.

V gene TRBV5-4 combines with J gene TRBJ1-4; 12 bases match TRBD1. In germline, CDR1 is SGHNT, CDR2 YYREEE (reference sequence). Unmatched junction bases numbered 9, after V lost 5 bases and J lost 4 bases. The CDR3 extends over 17 amino acids. DNA for the CDR3: TGTGCCAGCAGGCCCGGGACAGGGGGCCCGAATAATGAAAAACTGTTTTTT. This sequence encodes CASRPGTGGPNNEKLFF. Variable domain in full (rest from reference TRBV5-4 and TRBJ1-4): ETGVTQSPTHLIKTRGQQVTLRCSSQSGHNTVSWYQQALGQGPQFIFQYYREEENGRGNFPPRFSGLQFPNYSSELNVNALELDDSALYLCASRPGTGGPNNEKLFFGSGTQLSVL.

This clone has a count of ten or more. This chain's CDR3 is CARNRNGYTF. The CDR3 bases are TGTGCCAGGAACAGGAATGGCTACACCTTC. V and J are TRBV2 and TRBJ1-2; D may be TRBD1 (5 bases). CDR1 is SNHLY and CDR2 is FYNNEI in the germline V gene. The CDR3 runs to 10 residues. V lost 9 bases to trimming and J lost 6 bases, with 8 bases between them.

This rearrangement joins TRBV6-1 to TRBJ2-2; D unresolved. This CDR3 spans 14 amino acids. The V end lost 6 bases, the J end lost 6 bases, and 14 bases lay between the germline ends. Germline V gene sequence: CDR1 MNHNS, CDR2 SASEGT. DNA of the CDR3: TGTGCCAGCAGCGAACCCCGTATCCCCGGGGAGCTGTTTTTT. Protein: CASSEPRIPGELFF.